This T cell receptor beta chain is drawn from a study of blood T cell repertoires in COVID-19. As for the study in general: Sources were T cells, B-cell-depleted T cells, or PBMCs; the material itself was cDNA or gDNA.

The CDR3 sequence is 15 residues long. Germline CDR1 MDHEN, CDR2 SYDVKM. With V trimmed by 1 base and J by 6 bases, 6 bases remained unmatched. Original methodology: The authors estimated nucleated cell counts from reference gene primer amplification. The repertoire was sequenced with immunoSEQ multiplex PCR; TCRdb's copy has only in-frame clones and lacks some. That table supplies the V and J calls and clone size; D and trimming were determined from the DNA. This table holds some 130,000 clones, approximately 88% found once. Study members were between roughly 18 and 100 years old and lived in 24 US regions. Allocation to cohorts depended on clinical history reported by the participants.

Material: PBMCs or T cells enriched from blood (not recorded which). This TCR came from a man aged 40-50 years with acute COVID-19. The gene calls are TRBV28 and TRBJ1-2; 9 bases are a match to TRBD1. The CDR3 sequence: CASSLLTTGGDGYTF. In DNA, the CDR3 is TGTGCCAGCAGTTTATTAACAACAGGGGGCGATGGCTACACCTTC.